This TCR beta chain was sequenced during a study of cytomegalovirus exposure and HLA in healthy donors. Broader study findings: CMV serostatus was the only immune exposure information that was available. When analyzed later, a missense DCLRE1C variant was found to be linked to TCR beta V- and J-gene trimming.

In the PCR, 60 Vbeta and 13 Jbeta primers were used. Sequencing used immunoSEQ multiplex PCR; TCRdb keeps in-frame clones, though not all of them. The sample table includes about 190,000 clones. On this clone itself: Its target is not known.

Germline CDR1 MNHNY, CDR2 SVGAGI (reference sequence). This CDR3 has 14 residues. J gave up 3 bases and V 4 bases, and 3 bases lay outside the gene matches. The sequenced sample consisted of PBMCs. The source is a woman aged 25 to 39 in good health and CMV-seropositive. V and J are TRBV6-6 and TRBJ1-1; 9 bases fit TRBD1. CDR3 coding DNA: TGTGCCAGCAGTTTTCGACAGGGGGACACTGAAGCTTTCTTT. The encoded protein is CASSFRQGDTEAFF.